This T cell receptor (beta chain) was identified during a study of T-cell reconstitution after alpha-beta-depleted transplantation in children. Findings of the study overall: Reportedly, alpha-beta T cells present about two months post-transplant originated from several hundred expanded clones of graft origin.

This clonotype was seen many times. Its antigen is not identified. Germline lookup yields CDR1 MDHEN and CDR2 SYDVKM. The CDR3 has 15 amino acids. J gave up 3 bases and V 1 base, and 4 bases lay outside the gene matches. Library preparation (for TCRbeta) was performed with unique molecular identifiers. TCRdb re-analysed the PCR reads in MiXCR, keeping a single row per CDR3 protein. This table holds more than 400,000 distinct CDR3 sequences, over 10% found once. The sequence was collected from a female patient aged 2 to 10 who had a stem cell transplant for aplastic anemia, so the T cells may come from the graft donor. Specimen: PBMCs, mostly from graft donor cells, collected 180 days after TCRalphabeta/CD19-depleted stem cell transplant. The V gene is TRBV28, the J gene TRBJ2-7, with 9 bases fitting TRBD1. The CDR3 DNA is TGTGCCAGCAGTTTATACGGGACAGGGCTCTACGAGCAGTACTTC. Translation: CASSLYGTGLYEQYF.